Listed here is a single TCR beta chain. The data stem from a study of cytomegalovirus exposure and HLA in healthy donors. The CDR3 is made up of 15 amino acids. CDR1 and CDR2 from the germline V gene are SGHVS and FQNEAQ. Between the trimmed V and J ends, which lost 5 bases and 4 bases, there was a span of 17 bases. The study ran its PCR with 60 Vbeta and 13 Jbeta primers. Sequencing used immunoSEQ multiplex PCR; TCRdb keeps in-frame clones, though not all of them. The sample carries 100,000 to 150,000 clones, 77% recorded once. The TCR comes from a male donor in good health and CMV-seropositive. The chain recombines TRBV7-8 with TRBJ2-5; a possible D gene is TRBD2 (7 bases). Input material: PBMCs. The CDR3 protein is CASSPWGGAVETQYF. In DNA form, the CDR3 reads TGTGCCAGCAGCCCATGGGGGGGGGCCGTAGAGACCCAGTACTTC.